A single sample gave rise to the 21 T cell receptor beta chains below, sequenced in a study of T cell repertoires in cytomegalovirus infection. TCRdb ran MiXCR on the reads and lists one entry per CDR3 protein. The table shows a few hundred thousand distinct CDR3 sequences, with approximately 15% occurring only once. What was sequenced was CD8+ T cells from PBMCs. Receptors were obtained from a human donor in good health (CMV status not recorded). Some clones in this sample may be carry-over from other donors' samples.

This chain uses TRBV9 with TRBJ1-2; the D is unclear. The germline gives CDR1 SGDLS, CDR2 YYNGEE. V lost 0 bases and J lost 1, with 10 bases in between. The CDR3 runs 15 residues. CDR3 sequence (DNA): TGTGCCAGCAGCGTAGCTACGGCCAGTAACTATGGCTACACCTTC. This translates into CASSVATASNYGYTF.

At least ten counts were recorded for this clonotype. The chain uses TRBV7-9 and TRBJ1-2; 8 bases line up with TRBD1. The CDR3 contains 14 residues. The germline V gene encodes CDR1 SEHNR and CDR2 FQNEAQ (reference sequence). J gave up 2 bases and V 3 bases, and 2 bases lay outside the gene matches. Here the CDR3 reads CASSFRQGNYGYTF. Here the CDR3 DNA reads TGTGCCAGCAGCTTCAGACAGGGGAACTATGGCTACACCTTC.

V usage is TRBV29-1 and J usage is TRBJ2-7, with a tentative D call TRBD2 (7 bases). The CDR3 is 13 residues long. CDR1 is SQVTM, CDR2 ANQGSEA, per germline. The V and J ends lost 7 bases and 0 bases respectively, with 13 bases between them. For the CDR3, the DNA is TGCAGCGGGTCGGGGGGCAGCTCCTACGAGCAGTACTTC. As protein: CSGSGGSSYEQYF.

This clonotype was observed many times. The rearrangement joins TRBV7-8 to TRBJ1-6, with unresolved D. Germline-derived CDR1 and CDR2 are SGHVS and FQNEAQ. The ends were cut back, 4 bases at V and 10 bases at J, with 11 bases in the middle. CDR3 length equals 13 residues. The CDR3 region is CASSSETESPLHF. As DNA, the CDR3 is TGTGCCAGCAGCTCTGAGACGGAGTCACCCCTCCACTTT.

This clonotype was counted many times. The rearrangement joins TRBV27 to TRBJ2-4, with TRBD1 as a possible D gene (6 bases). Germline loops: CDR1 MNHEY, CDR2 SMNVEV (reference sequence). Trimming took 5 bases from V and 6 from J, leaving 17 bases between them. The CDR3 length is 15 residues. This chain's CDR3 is CASSTQGLGGNIQYF. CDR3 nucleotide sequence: TGTGCCAGCAGTACCCAGGGGCTCGGAGGAAACATTCAGTACTTC.

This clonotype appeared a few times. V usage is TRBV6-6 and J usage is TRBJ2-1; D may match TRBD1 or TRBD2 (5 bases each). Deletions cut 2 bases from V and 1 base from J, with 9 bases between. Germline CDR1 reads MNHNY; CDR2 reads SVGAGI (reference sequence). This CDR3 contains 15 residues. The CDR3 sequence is CASSYEGRSYNEQFF. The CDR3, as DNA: TGTGCCAGCAGTTACGAGGGGCGATCCTACAATGAGCAGTTCTTC.

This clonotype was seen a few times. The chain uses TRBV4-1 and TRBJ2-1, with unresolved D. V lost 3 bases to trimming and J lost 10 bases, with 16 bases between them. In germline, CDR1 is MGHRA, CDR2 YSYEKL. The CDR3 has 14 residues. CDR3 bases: TGCGCCAGCAGCCACGGTTCGGTAAACGACGAGCAGTTCTTC. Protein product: CASSHGSVNDEQFF.

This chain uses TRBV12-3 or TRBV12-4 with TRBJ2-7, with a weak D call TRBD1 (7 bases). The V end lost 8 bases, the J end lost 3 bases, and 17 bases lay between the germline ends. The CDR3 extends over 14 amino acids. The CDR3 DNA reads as TGTGCCAGCGCATCGGGGCAGGGGGGCTACGAGCAGTACTTC. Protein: CASASGQGGYEQYF.

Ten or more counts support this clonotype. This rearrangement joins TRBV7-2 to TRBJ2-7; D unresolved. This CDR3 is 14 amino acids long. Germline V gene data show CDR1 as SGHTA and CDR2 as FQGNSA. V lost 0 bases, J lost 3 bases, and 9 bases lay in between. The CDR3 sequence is CASSLATFGYEQYF. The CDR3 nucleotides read TGTGCCAGCAGCTTAGCAACGTTCGGCTACGAGCAGTACTTC.

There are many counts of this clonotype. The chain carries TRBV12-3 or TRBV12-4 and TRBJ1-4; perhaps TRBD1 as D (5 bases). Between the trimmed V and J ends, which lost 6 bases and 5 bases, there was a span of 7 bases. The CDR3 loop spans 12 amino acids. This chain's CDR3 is CASRGLNEKLFF. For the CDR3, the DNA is TGTGCCAGCAGGGGGCTGAATGAAAAACTGTTTTTT.

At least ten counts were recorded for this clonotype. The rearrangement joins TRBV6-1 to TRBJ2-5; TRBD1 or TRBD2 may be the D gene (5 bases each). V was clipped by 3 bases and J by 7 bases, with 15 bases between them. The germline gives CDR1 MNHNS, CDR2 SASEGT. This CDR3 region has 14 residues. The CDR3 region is CASSDGTLVVTQYF. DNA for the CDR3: TGTGCCAGCAGTGACGGGACCTTGGTGGTGACCCAGTACTTC.

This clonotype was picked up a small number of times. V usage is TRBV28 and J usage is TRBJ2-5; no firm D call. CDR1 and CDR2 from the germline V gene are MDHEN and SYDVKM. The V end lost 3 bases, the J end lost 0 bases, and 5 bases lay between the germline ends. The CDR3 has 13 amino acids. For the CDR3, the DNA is TGTGCCAGCAGTTTGCCGAACCAAGAGACCCAGTACTTC. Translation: CASSLPNQETQYF.

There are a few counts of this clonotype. The DNA for the CDR3 is TGCAGTGCTTCTCCGAGGTCCGGCCCCGCCACCTACACCTTC. This encodes CSASPRSGPATYTF. This sequence joins TRBV20-1 and TRBJ1-2; D is uncertain. The V gene's germline CDR1 is DFQATT and CDR2 SNEGSKA (reference sequence). Trimming shortened V by 5 bases and J by 10 bases, and 23 bases separated the two germline ends. The CDR3 contains 14 residues.

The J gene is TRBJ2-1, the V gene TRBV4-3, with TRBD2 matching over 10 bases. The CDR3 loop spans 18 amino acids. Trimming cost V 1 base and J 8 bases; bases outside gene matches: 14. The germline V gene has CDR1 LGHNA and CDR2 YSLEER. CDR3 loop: CASSQAPSGGILGDEQFF. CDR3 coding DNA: TGCGCCAGCAGCCAAGCCCCTAGCGGGGGAATCTTAGGTGATGAGCAGTTCTTC.

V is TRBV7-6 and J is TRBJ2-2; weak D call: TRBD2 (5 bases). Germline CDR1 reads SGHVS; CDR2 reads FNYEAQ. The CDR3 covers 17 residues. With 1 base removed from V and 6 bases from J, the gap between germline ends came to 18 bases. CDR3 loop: CASSLVPPAEGAGELFF. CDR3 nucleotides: TGTGCCAGCAGCTTAGTTCCCCCAGCAGAGGGTGCCGGGGAGCTGTTTTTT.

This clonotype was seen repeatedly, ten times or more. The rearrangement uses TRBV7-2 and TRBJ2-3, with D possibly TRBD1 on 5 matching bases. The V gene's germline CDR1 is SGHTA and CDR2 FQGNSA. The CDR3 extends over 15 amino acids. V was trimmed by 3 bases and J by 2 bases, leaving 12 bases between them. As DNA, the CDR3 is TGTGCCAGCAGCTTTCAACAGGTCTCCACAGATACGCAGTATTTT. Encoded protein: CASSFQQVSTDTQYF.

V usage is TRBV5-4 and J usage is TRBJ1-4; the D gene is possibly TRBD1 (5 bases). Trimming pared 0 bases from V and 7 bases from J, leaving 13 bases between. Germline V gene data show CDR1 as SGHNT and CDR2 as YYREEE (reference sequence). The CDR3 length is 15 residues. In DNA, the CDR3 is TGTGCCAGCAGCTTGGAGTTTGGGGCGGGTGAAAAACTGTTTTTT. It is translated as CASSLEFGAGEKLFF.

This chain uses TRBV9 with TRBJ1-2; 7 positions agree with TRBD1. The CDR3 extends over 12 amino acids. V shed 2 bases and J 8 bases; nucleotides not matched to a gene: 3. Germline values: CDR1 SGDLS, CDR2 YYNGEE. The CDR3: CASSVTGRGYTF. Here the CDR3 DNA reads TGTGCCAGCAGCGTGACAGGGCGCGGCTACACCTTC. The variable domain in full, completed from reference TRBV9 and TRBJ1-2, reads DSGVTQTPKHLITATGQRVTLRCSPRSGDLSVYWYQQSLDQGLQFLIQYYNGEERAKGNILERFSAQQFPDLHSELNLSSLELGDSALYFCASSVTGRGYTFGSGTRLTVV.

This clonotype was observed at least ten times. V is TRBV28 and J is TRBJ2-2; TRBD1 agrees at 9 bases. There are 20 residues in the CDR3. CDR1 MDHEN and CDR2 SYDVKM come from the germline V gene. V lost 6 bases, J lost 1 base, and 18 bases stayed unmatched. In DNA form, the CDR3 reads TGTGCCAGCAGGACGAAAATAGGGACAGGGCAGATTATGAACACCGGGGAGCTGTTTTTT. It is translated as CASRTKIGTGQIMNTGELFF.

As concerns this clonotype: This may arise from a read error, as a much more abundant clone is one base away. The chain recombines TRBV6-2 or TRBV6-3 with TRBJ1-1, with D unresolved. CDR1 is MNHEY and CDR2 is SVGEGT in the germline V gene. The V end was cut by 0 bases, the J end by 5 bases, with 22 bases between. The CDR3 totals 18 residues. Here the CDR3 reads CASSYSVAQWNLRTEAFF. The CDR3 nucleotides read TGTGCCAGCAGTTACTCGGTCGCACAGTGGAACTTGCGGACTGAAGCTTTCTTT.

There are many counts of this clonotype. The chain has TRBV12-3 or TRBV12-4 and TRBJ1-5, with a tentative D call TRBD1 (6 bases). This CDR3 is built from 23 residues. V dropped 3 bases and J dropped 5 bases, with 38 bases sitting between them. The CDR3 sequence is CASSFGGGPDDIRGRVLHQPQHF. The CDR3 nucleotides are TGTGCCAGCAGTTTTGGCGGCGGACCAGATGACATACGGGGGCGCGTTCTCCATCAGCCCCAGCATTTT.